The sequence of this TCR beta chain was determined in a study of regulatory T cells in long-lasting Graves disease listed by TCRdb under 2021. Looking at the study overall: Patients with newly diagnosed Graves' disease had been on antithyroid drugs for under 3 months. Peripheral blood TCR sequencing and RNA sequencing compared persistent Graves' disease patients with newly diagnosed Graves' disease patients. The study was registered as a clinical trial and conducted in China. A total of roughly 35 samples were covered by TCR sequencing, comprising 13 persistent and about 20 newly diagnosed Graves' disease patients.

Findings and caveats that apply to the study as a whole: Persistent disease showed preferential use of TRBV28, TRBJ1-2 and TRBJ2-5, whereas newly diagnosed disease favored TRBV20-1 and TRBJ2-1. The authors noted that the small sample size was a limitation that may lower accuracy. Peripheral blood alone was examined, since thyroid tissue, which constituted the primary lesion, could not be accessed. Compared with newly diagnosed patients, patients with persistent Graves' disease had lower TCR Shannon entropy and fewer highly expanded clones, which suggests clonal expansion. More public clonotypes were shared among persistent patients (roughly 2,700) than among newly diagnosed patients (roughly 1,000). Only the TCR beta chain was sequenced and analyzed.

The library was obtained by multiplex PCR. The sequencing machine was an Illumina HiSeq 4000. To build TCR beta libraries, CDR3 regions were amplified by Arm-PCR using iRepertoire HTBI primers. PCR products were gel purified before sequencing. As for how the authors treated the data: A total of some 65 TRBV and some 15 TRBJ segments were identified across samples and were used for gene usage analysis of CDR3 amino acid clonotypes. Filtered high-quality paired reads were merged into contigs using COPE and FqMerger. BLAST was used to align contigs to IMGT TRBV, TRBD and TRBJ reference genes, with CDR3 defined following IMGT. Any clonotype with a frequency above 0.1% was classified as a highly expanded clone. Shannon entropy served as the measure of repertoire diversity, while the Gini coefficient captured V-J evenness. Clonotypes shared by more than one individual were considered public. Using fastp trimming at Q25 and MiXCR clonotype assembly, TCRdb reanalyzed the public sequencing data and kept in-frame beta chains. CDR3 protein duplicates are merged, each entry listing the most common genes and DNA. None of the V and J calls come from the authors' own analysis; TCRdb made them. In this sample the table shows 320,000 or so distinct CDR3 sequences, 18% of which occur a single time. The ten most abundant clones make up more than 30% of the sample.

Including the terminal cysteine and phenylalanine, the CDR3 comprises 16 residues. Only the CDR3 DNA stays, 48 bases, in frame from base 1. Trimming accounts for 5 bases at V and 4 bases at J, while the number of junction bases matched to no gene is 10. Sequences KGHDR (CDR1) and SFDVKD (CDR2) are obtained from the germline V gene. Note on this clonotype: It lacks a known antigen. A read error may be the cause here, since a much bigger clone is one base away.

Taken with the paper, the label for time point translates to: newly diagnosed GD, antithyroid drugs for less than 3 months. RNA was extracted from PBMCs in TRIzol for both TCR sequencing and RNA sequencing. Graves' disease was diagnosed according to American Thyroid Association guidelines. Patients for the study were recruited at an endocrinology department in Xi'an, China. Each patient gave about 10 milliliters of peripheral blood, collected in an EDTA anticoagulant tube. Ficoll Paque Plus density gradient separation was used to isolate PBMCs, and no additional T cell sorting was done. An Agilent 2100 Bioanalyzer and agarose gel were used to check RNA quality, while a NanoDrop 2000 measured RNA concentration.

The receptor was isolated from a female donor with Graves disease. Recombination connected TRBV24-1 to TRBJ1-5; TRBD1 matches 7 bases in the middle. Source: peripheral blood mononuclear cells (PBMCs), taken at new diagnosis, from a patient treated with antithyroid drugs. The nucleotide sequence reads as follows: TGTGCCACCAGTGGTGATACCGGGACAGTAAATCAGCCCCAGCATTTT. This yields the protein CATSGDTGTVNQPQHF.